Listed here is a single T cell receptor (beta chain). This sample stems from a study of shared clonotypes between healthy human individuals. As defined, naive CD8 cells were CD45RO-negative and positively selected for CCR7, with terminally differentiated effector memory CD45RA+ cells excluded. V trimming: 2 bases; J trimming: 16 bases; junction bases outside the gene matches: 10. CDR3 length equals 13 residues. The germline gives CDR1 LGHNA, CDR2 YNFKEQ. Assay used: immunoSEQ multiplex PCR; TCRdb lists only in-frame clones, some missing. Of about 2 million clones listed, about 95% are singletons. This clonotype was sampled from a young man in good health. The sample was naive CD8+ T cells sorted from blood. The chain couples TRBV4-2 to TRBJ1-5; 8 bases line up with TRBD1. CDR3 coding DNA: TGTGCCAGCAGCCAAAATTCGGACAGGGTCCAACATTTT. Amino acids: CASSQNSDRVQHF.